The rows below give T cell receptor beta chains drawn from one sample of a study of response to subunit inactivated influenza vaccine. One entry per CDR3 protein, called by TCRdb with MiXCR from the RT-PCR reads. Of 500,000 to 650,000 distinct CDR3 sequences listed, around 8% are singletons. Source: PBMCs from blood, taken around 2 years after vaccination. These receptors were taken from a man aged 45 to 75 who received an inactivated influenza vaccine. The CDR3 runs from the conserved cysteine through the conserved F or W. The D gene is left open where the match is weak. The size entry is marked missing in some rows and otherwise reads once, few, many or a size class.

>TRBJ2-5|TRBV15|TRBD2|-
TGTGCCACCAAAGGACTAGCGGGAGCCCAGTACTTC
CATKGLAGAQYF
>TRBJ1-1|TRBV15|-|many
TGTGCCACCAGCAGAGATCGGAACACTGAAGCTTTCTTT
CATSRDRNTEAFF
>TRBJ1-5|TRBV10-3|TRBD1|few
TGTGCCATCAGTGAGTCCGGGACAGGGCTTCAGCCCCAGCATTTT
CAISESGTGLQPQHF
>TRBJ2-3|TRBV7-6|TRBD2|few
TGTGCCAGCAGCTTAATGATTCCGACTAGCGGGTACACAGATACGCAGTATTTT
CASSLMIPTSGYTDTQYF
>TRBJ2-7|TRBV10-3|TRBD1|-
TGTGCCATCAGGGGGACAGGGGGCGTCACCGAGCAGTACTTC
CAIRGTGGVTEQYF
>TRBJ2-2|TRBV5-1|-|-
TGCGCCAGCAGCCAACCGACTCACACCGGGGAGCTGTTTTTT
CASSQPTHTGELFF
>TRBJ2-7|TRBV2|TRBD1|few
TGTGCCAGCAGGTGGACAGGACTTATCTACGAGCAGTACTTC
CASRWTGLIYEQYF
>TRBJ2-6|TRBV5-1|-|many
TGCGCCAGCAGCTTGGTAGGCAGCCAAAGCTCTGGGGCCAACGTCCTGACTTTC
CASSLVGSQSSGANVLTF
>TRBJ2-2|TRBV10-1|TRBD2|-
TGCGCCAGCAGCCGGACTAGCGTAAATCGAGGGGAGCTGTTTTTT
CASSRTSVNRGELFF
>TRBJ1-6|TRBV20-1|-|-
TGCAGTGCTAGCCTCGAGGGGGGCGGAGGACGTTCACCCCTCCACTTT
CSASLEGGGGRSPLHF
>TRBJ2-1|TRBV4-1|-|-
TGCGCCAGCAGCCTCCTAACTTCTAGCGACACCTACAATGAGCAGTTCTTC
CASSLLTSSDTYNEQFF
>TRBJ2-3|TRBV7-7|TRBD1|many
TGTGCCAGCAGCCCCTTGGACAGGGGAGATACGCAGTATTTT
CASSPLDRGDTQYF
>TRBJ2-3|TRBV7-2|TRBD2|few
TGTGCCAGCAGCTTACCAAGCGGGGTAGCGCAGTATTTT
CASSLPSGVAQYF
>TRBJ2-7|TRBV20-1|-|few
TGCAGTGCTAGAGACGCCCTGGACAGTTACTCCTACGAGCAGTACTTC
CSARDALDSYSYEQYF
>TRBJ2-2|TRBV4-2|TRBD2|many
TGTGCCAGCAGCCAGGTCCCGGGAGGGAGGACCGGGGAGCTGTTTTTT
CASSQVPGGRTGELFF
>TRBJ2-3|TRBV21-1|-|many
TGTGCCAGCAGCAAATTTACGTATTTT
CASSKFTYF
>TRBJ2-7|TRBV3-1|-|-
TGTGCCAGCAGCCATTTCGGAGCTGGGGGCGAGCAGTACTTC
CASSHFGAGGEQYF
>TRBJ2-7|TRBV5-4|TRBD1|-
TGTGCCAGCAGCCCCGGGACAGGGCGGTACGAGCAGTACTTC
CASSPGTGRYEQYF
>TRBJ2-7|TRBV9|-|-
TGTGCCAGCAGCGCCGTAATGGGTGGCGAGCAGTACTTC
CASSAVMGGEQYF
>TRBJ1-3|TRBV20-1|TRBD1|few
TGCAGTGCCGAAAACAGGGGGTGGGATGGAAACACCATATATTTT
CSAENRGWDGNTIYF
>TRBJ1-3|TRBV12-3/TRBV12-4|-|few
TGTGCCAGCGCAAGGGGTGACACCATATATTTT
CASARGDTIYF
>TRBJ2-3|TRBV29-1|TRBD1|few
TGCAGCGTCGGACAGGGCCCTAGCACAGATACGCAGTATTTT
CSVGQGPSTDTQYF
>TRBJ2-3|TRBV5-5|TRBD2|few
TGTGCCAGCAGCTTGGAAGGCGGGGGGGCGGAGACGCAGTATTTT
CASSLEGGGAETQYF
>TRBJ2-1|TRBV5-6|-|few
TGTGCCAGCAGCTTGGCCGCGGGGCGCGAGCAGTTCTTC
CASSLAAGREQFF